In this sample, the clone carrying this T cell receptor beta chain turned up many times. Antigen unknown. The data are from a study of human T cells and chemical hapten exposure. Study context: Among samples, TCR yields varied mainly because of small differences in pooled library volume. Study-level points and caveats: Patch test score was positively correlated with the counts of TCRs that had expanded at PT1.

CDR1 and CDR2 (germline): LGHDT, YNNKEL (reference sequence). CDR3 length: 14 residues. Trimming removed 1 base from V and 8 bases from J; junction bases left unmatched: 4. Indicated time point: pre-sensitization, week 0. The treatment is: therapeutic diphenylcyclopropenone sensitization with weekly scalp DPC. Total RNA was extracted from unfractionated whole blood. TCRdb independently ran MiXCR on the RACE reads; one entry per CDR3 protein. The sample yields 35,000 to 45,000 distinct CDR3 sequences, 9.5% to 15% seen once. The V call is TRBV3-1, the J call TRBJ1-4; the match to TRBD1 covers 7 bases. The material sequenced was whole blood, taken in connection with sensitization to the hapten diphenylcyclopropenone (DPC). This receptor was identified in a woman in her forties with alopecia areata. Some clones in this sample may be carry-over from other donors' samples. CDR3 sequence: CASSQVSGGEKLFF. The DNA of the CDR3 is TGTGCCAGCAGCCAAGTGTCAGGGGGAGAAAAACTGTTTTTT.